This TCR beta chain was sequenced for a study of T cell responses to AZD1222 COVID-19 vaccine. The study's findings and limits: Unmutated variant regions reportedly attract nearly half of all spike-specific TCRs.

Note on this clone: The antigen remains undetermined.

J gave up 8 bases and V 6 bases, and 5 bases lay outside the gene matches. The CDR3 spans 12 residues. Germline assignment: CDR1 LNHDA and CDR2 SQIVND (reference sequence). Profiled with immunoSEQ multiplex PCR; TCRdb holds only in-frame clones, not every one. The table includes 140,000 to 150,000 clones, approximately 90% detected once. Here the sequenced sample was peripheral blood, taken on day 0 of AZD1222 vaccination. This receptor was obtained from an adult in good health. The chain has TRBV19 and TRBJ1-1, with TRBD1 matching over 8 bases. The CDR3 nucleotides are TGTGCCAGTAGCCTGGACAGGGCCGAAGCTTTCTTT. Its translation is CASSLDRAEAFF.